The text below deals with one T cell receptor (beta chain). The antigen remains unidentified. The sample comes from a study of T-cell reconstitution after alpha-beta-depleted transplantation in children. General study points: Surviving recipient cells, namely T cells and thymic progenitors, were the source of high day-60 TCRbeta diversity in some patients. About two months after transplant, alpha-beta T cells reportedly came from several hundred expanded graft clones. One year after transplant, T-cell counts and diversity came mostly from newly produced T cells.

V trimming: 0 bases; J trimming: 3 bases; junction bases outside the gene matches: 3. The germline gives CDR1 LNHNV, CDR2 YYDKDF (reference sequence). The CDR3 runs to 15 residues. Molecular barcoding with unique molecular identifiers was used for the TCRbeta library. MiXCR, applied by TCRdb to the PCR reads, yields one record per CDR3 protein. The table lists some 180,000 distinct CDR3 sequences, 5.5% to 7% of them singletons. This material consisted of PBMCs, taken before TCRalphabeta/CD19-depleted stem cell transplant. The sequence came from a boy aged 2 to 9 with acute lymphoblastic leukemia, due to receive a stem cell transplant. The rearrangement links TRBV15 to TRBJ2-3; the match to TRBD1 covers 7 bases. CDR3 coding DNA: TGTGCCACCAGCAGAGACAGGGGGAATACAGATACGCAGTATTTT. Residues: CATSRDRGNTDTQYF.